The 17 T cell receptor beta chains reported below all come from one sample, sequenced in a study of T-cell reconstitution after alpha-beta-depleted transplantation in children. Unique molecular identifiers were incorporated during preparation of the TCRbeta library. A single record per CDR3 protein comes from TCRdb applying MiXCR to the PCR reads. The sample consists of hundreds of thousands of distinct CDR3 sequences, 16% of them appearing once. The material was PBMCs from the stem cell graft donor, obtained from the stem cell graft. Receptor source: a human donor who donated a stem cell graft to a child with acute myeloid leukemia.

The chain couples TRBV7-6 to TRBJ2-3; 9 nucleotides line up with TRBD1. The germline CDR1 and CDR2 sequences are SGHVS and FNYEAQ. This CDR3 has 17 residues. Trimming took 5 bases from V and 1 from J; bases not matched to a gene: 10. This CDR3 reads CASSRWTGDVGTDTQYF. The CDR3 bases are TGTGCCAGCAGCCGGTGGACAGGGGATGTCGGCACAGATACGCAGTATTTT.

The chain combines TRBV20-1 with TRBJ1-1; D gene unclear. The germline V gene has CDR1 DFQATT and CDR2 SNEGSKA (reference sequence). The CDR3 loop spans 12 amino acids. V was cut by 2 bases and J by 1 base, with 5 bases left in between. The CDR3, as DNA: TGCAGTGCTAGACACCAGAACACTGAAGCTTTCTTT. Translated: CSARHQNTEAFF.

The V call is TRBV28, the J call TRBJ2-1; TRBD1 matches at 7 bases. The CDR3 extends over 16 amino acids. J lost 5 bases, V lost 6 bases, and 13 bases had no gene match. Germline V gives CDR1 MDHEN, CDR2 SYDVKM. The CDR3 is CASSPLTGTANNEQFF. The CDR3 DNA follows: TGTGCCAGCAGCCCCTTAACCGGGACAGCCAACAATGAGCAGTTCTTC.

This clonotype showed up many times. CDR3 bases: TGTGCCAGCAGCACCTTCTGGCCGGGGGCCCAGTACTTC. As protein: CASSTFWPGAQYF. V gene TRBV12-3 or TRBV12-4 combines with J gene TRBJ2-5; TRBD2 might be the D (6 bases). This CDR3 has 13 residues. Trimming cost V 6 bases and J 9 bases, with 17 bases left between them.

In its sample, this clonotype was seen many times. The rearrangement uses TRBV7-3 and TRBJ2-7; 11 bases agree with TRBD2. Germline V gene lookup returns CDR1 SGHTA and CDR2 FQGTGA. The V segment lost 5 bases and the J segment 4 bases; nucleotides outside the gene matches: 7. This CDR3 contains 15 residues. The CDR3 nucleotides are TGTGCCAGCAGCACTAGCGGGGGTCCCCAGTACGAGCAGTACTTC. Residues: CASSTSGGPQYEQYF.

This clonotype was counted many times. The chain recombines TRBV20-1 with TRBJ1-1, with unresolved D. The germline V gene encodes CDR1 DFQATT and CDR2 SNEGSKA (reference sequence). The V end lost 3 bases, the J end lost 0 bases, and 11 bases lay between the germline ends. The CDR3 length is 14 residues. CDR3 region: CSASVGNMNTEAFF. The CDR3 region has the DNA TGCAGTGCTAGTGTAGGTAATATGAACACTGAAGCTTTCTTT.

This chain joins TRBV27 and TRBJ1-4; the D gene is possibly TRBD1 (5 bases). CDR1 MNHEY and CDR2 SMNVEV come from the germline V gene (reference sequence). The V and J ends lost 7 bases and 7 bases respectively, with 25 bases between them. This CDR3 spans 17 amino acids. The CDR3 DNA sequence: TGTGCCAGCACTCCCCACGGGACCGGTCCTGGCGTTGAAAAACTGTTTTTT. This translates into CASTPHGTGPGVEKLFF.

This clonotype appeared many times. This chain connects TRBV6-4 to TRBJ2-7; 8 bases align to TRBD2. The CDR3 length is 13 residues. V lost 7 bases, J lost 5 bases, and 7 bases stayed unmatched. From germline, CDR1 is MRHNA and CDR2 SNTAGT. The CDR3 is CASTPSGGNEQYV. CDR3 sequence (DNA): TGTGCCAGCACCCCATCGGGAGGGAACGAGCAGTACGTC.

The DNA of the CDR3 is TGCAGTGCTTCCGAGGCAGGTCATAGCAATCAGCCCCAGCATTTT. Translated: CSASEAGHSNQPQHF. The V gene is TRBV20-1, the J gene TRBJ1-5; D gene ambiguous. CDR1 is DFQATT, CDR2 SNEGSKA, per germline (reference sequence). The CDR3 consists of 15 residues. V gave up 5 bases and J gave up 0 bases, with 14 bases separating them.

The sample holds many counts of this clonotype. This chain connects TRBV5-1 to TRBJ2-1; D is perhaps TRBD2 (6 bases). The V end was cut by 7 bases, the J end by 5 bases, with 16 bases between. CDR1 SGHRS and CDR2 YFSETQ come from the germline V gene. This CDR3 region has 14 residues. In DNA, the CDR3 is TGCGCCAGCGGAGGCGGGGCACTAAACAATGAGCAGTTCTTC. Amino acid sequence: CASGGGALNNEQFF.

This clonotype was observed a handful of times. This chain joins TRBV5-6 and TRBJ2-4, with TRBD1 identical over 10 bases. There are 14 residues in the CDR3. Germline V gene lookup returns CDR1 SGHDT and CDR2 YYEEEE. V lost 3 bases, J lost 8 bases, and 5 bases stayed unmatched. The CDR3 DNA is TGTGCCAGCAGCTACGGGACAGGGGAGGACATTCAGTACTTC. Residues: CASSYGTGEDIQYF.

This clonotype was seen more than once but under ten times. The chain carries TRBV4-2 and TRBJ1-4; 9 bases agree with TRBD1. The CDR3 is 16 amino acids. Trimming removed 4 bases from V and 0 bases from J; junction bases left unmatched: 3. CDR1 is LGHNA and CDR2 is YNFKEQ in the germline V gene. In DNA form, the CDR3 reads TGTGCCAGCAGCCTCCGGGACAGGGCAACTAATGAAAAACTGTTTTTT. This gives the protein CASSLRDRATNEKLFF.

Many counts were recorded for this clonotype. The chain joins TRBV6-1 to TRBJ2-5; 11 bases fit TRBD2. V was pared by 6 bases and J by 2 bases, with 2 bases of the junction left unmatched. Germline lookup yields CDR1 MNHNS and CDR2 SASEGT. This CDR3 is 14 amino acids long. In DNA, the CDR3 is TGTGCCAGCAGGCTAGCGGGGGGACAAGAGACCCAGTACTTC. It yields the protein CASRLAGGQETQYF.

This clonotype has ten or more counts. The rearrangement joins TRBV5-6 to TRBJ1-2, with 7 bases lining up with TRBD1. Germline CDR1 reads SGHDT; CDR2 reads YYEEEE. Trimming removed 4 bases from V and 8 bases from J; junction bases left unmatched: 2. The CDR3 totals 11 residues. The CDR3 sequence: CASSLTGGYTF. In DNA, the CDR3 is TGTGCCAGCAGCCTGACAGGGGGCTACACCTTC.

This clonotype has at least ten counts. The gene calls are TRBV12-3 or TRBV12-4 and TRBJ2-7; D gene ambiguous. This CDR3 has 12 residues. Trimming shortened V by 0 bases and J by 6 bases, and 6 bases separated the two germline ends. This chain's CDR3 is CASSLAGFEQYV. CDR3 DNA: TGTGCCAGCAGTTTAGCAGGGTTCGAGCAGTACGTC.

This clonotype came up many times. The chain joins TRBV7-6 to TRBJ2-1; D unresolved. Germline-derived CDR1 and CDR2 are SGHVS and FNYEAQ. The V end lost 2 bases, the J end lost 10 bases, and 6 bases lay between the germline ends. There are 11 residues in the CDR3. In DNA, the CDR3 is TGTGCCAGCAGCTTAAAACTAGAGCAGTTCTTC. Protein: CASSLKLEQFF.

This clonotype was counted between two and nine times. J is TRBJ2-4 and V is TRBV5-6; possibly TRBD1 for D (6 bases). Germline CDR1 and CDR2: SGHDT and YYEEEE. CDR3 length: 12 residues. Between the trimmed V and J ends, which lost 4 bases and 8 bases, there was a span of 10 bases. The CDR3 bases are TGTGCCAGCAGCCCCAACAGGGACATTCAGTACTTC. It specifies CASSPNRDIQYF.